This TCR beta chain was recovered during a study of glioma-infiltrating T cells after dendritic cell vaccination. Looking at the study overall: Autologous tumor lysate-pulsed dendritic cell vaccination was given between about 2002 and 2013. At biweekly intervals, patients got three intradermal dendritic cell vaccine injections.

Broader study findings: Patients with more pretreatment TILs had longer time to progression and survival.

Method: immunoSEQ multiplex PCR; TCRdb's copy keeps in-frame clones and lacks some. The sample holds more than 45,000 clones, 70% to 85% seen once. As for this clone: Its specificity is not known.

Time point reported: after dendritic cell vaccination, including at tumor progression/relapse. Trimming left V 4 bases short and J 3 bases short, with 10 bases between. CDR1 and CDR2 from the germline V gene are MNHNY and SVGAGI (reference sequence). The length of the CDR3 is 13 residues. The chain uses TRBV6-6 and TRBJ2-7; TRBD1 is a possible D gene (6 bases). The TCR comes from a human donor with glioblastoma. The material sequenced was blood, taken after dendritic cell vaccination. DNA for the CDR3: TGTGCCAGCAGTTCGACAGGCCTCTACGAGCAGTACTTC. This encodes CASSSTGLYEQYF.